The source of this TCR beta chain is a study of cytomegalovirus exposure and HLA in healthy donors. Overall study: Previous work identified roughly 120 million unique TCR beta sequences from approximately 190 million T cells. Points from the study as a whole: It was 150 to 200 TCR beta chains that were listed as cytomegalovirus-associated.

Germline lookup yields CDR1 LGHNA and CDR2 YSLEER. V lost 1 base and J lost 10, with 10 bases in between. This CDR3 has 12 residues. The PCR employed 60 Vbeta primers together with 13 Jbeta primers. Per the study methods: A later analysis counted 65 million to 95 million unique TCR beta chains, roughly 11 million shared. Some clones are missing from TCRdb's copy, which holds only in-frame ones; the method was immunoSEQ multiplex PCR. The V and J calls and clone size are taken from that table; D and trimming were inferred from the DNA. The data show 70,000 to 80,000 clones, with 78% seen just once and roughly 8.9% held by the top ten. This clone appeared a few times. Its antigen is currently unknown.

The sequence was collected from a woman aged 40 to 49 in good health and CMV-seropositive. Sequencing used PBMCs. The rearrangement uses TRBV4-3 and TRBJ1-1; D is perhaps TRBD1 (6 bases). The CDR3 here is CASSQARGRAFF. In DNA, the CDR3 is TGCGCCAGCAGCCAAGCAAGGGGGAGAGCTTTCTTT.